This record covers a single T cell receptor (beta chain). Its antigen is not yet known. Base quality data are lacking; no much larger clone is found one base away. TCR beta CDR3 regions were sequenced from DNA using the immunoSEQ Assay. On the authors' methods: To compute T cell density, TCR beta template counts were normalized to usable DNA, which was estimated by amplifying housekeeping genes. The preseqR package was used to estimate richness by extrapolating to 400,000 templates for PBMC samples and to 120,000 templates for tissue samples. Clonality was defined by subtracting Pielou's evenness from one. To identify tissue-enriched TCRs, differential abundance testing was run on productive amino-acid clonotypes with a minimum total count of 5 and an alpha of 0.1. The Jaccard Index and the Morisita Overlap Index were used to measure how much the repertoires overlapped between compartments. GLIPH clustered TCR beta CDR3s with public tetramer-defined viral CDR3s; viral motifs required at least three viral sequences plus V-gene enrichment. TCRdb's version of the immuneACCESS table is confined to in-frame rearrangements and falls short of the full clone set. An unresolved V gene accounts for under half of the shortfall where checked; the remainder is of unknown origin. V, J and clone size reflect that table, while D and trimming were determined from the DNA. This sample is represented by some 38,000 clones; 70% to 90% of them were singletons. The ten largest account for about 5.6% of the sample.

This record belongs to a study of T cells in localized non-small cell lung cancer (dated by TCRdb to the early 2020s). Regarding the study in general: Comparing tumors with uninvolved tumor-adjacent lungs, the study looked at the T cell repertoires of hundreds of patients with early-stage NSCLC. All 250 or so NSCLC patients in the cohort were treatment-naive and had localized lung tumors that were resected. Of the NSCLC patients, roughly 130 were male and roughly 100 were female, and the mean age was approximately 66 years.

At diagnosis, tumor, uninvolved tumor-adjacent lung and peripheral blood were collected and then preserved as a mix of FFPE and fresh-frozen material. Blood samples were analyzed as peripheral blood mononuclear cells for TCR repertoire profiling. Points the paper makes about the study in general: Because the study design was exploratory, TCR variables were selected using unadjusted p-values without false-discovery rate correction. Longer overall survival was associated with higher T cell density in blood, whereas shorter survival was associated with higher clonality in adjacent lung. A median of roughly 58 of the top 100 tumor clones were detected in paired uninvolved adjacent lung, and about 29 of these tumor clones were also found among the top 100 clones of the paired uninvolved adjacent lung. Because multi-region tumor sequencing was not performed, intratumor heterogeneity could not be ruled out. The highest T cell clonality was observed in uninvolved tumor-adjacent lung, where clonality exceeded that of tumor, suggesting that antigenic responses were more focused in uninvolved tumor-adjacent lung.

The material sequenced was peripheral blood mononuclear cells, taken before any cancer treatment. This clonotype was sampled from a male donor aged 60 or older with stage II lung adenocarcinoma.

The CDR3 region: CASSSWDGHQETQYF. The DNA sequence is given as TGTGCCAGCAGCTCTTGGGACGGTCACCAAGAGACCCAGTACTTC. The sequence is built from TRBV6-1 and TRBJ2-5; the D call is possibly TRBD1 or TRBD2, each sharing 5 bases. V gives up 6 bases and J gives up 0 bases, and the segment between their germline ends measures 14 bases. The CDR3, cysteine through phenylalanine, is 15 amino acids long. This entry keeps only the CDR3 DNA: 45 bases, framed from base 1. As encoded in the germline V gene, CDR1 is MNHNS while CDR2 is SASEGT.